Below are 32 T cell receptor beta chains sequenced from a single sample in a study of identical twins listed by TCRdb under 2016. Libraries were prepared through 5' RACE. Sequencing used an Illumina HiSeq 2000. The public reads were quality trimmed at Q25 with fastp and then assembled into clones with MiXCR by TCRdb, keeping productive beta chains. Rows with a matching CDR3 protein are joined into one entry that keeps the most common DNA and genes. A total of hundreds of thousands of distinct CDR3 sequences appear in this sample, 9% to 15% of them only once. Of the sample, about 7% falls within the top ten clones. The same specimen was also included in a second study, on yellow fever vaccine responses in identical twins.

The sample consisted of CD8+ T cells sorted from blood. All receptors come from a woman under 30 in good health.

About this clonotype itself: This CDR3 fails to terminate in the conserved phenylalanine or tryptophan, so it likely reflects a read error. The rearrangement uses TRBV5-1 and TRBJ2-2, with D maybe TRBD1 (5 bases). The germline gives CDR1 SGHRS, CDR2 YFSETQ. This CDR3 has 13 residues. V gave up 5 bases and J gave up 4 bases, with 9 bases separating them. The CDR3 is CASRQGGTGELFL. CDR3 in DNA: TGCGCCAGCAGGCAGGGCGGCACCGGGGAGCTGTTTCTT.

This clonotype was found a few times. The gene calls are TRBV13 and TRBJ2-5, with no clear D. V lost 9 bases and J 2 bases, leaving 10 bases between the germline ends. This CDR3 comprises 12 residues. CDR1 is PRHDT, CDR2 FYEKMQ, per germline (reference sequence). This chain's CDR3 is CASGETQETQYF. The DNA for the CDR3 is TGTGCCAGTGGCGAGACTCAAGAGACCCAGTACTTC. Variable domain in full (rest from reference TRBV13 and TRBJ2-5): AAGVIQSPRHLIKEKRETATLKCYPIPRHDTVYWYQQGPGQDPQFLISFYEKMQSDKGSIPDRFSAQQFSDYHSELNMSSLELGDSALYFCASGETQETQYFGPGTRLLVL.

This clonotype has more than one count but fewer than ten. The chain carries TRBV15 and TRBJ2-3; perhaps TRBD1 as D (5 bases). Germline loops: CDR1 LNHNV, CDR2 YYDKDF (reference sequence). Trimming shortened V by 0 bases and J by 0 bases, and 25 bases separated the two germline ends. CDR3 length equals 21 residues. This CDR3 reads CATSRDLRVGAPSDSTDTQYF. CDR3 coding DNA: TGTGCCACCAGCAGAGATTTGAGAGTAGGGGCCCCCTCAGATAGCACAGATACGCAGTATTTT. Drawing the rest from reference TRBV15 and TRBJ2-3, the complete variable domain is DAMVIQNPRYQVTQFGKPVTLSCSQTLNHNVMYWYQQKSSQAPKLLFHYYDKDFNNEADTPDNFQSRRPNTSFCFLDIRSPGLGDTAMYLCATSRDLRVGAPSDSTDTQYFGPGTRLTVL.

The genes are TRBV10-3 and TRBJ2-7; D might be TRBD1 (6 bases). Per germline, CDR1 ENHRY and CDR2 SYGVKD. The CDR3 length is 13 residues. V was pared by 4 bases and J by 2 bases, with 9 bases between. The CDR3 coding sequence is TGTGCCATCAGTGCGGGACAAACCTACGAGCAGTACTTC. Translation: CAISAGQTYEQYF.

This clonotype was counted only a few times. This chain joins TRBV6-2 or TRBV6-3 and TRBJ2-1; 14 bases are shared with TRBD2. With V trimmed by 5 bases and J by 2 bases, 14 bases remained unmatched. The length of the CDR3 is 20 residues. Germline lookup yields CDR1 MNHEY and CDR2 SVGEGT. For the CDR3, the DNA is TGTGCCAGCAGTCACACGAGGACTAGCGGGAGGTCTTTCCCCTACAATGAGCAGTTCTTC. Translated, it gives CASSHTRTSGRSFPYNEQFF.

The V and J genes are TRBV6-5 and TRBJ1-2; TRBD1 aligns across 8 bases. Germline trimming cut 2 bases from V and 2 bases from J; bases unmatched to any gene: 7. The CDR3 totals 16 residues. The germline CDR1 and CDR2 sequences are MNHEY and SVGAGI. The CDR3 spells CASSYQRGQGNYGYTF. CDR3 bases: TGTGCCAGCAGTTACCAACGCGGACAGGGCAACTATGGCTACACCTTC.

This chain links TRBV9 with TRBJ1-1; D possibly corresponds to TRBD1 (5 bases). V was trimmed by 0 bases and J by 6 bases, leaving 6 bases between them. CDR3 length equals 12 residues. CDR1 SGDLS and CDR2 YYNGEE come from the germline V gene. CDR3 region: CASSVGGAEAFF. The CDR3 DNA sequence: TGTGCCAGCAGCGTAGGGGGGGCTGAAGCTTTCTTT. Supplemented by reference TRBV9 and TRBJ1-1, the full variable domain reads DSGVTQTPKHLITATGQRVTLRCSPRSGDLSVYWYQQSLDQGLQFLIQYYNGEERAKGNILERFSAQQFPDLHSELNLSSLELGDSALYFCASSVGGAEAFFGQGTRLTVV.

At least ten counts were recorded for this clonotype. The CDR3 DNA reads as TGTGCCAGCAGTTTGGGTCAGCCCTCCTACAATGAGCAGTTCTTC. Translation: CASSLGQPSYNEQFF. This chain joins TRBV12-3 or TRBV12-4 and TRBJ2-1; D not resolved. The CDR3 runs 15 residues. The germline V and J ends were trimmed by 3 bases and 0 bases, with 9 bases remaining between them.

The genes are TRBV11-2 and TRBJ2-5, with no clear D. Germline V CDR1 and CDR2: SGHAT, FQNNGV. The ends were cut back, 5 bases at V and 4 bases at J, with 11 bases in the middle. The CDR3 runs to 13 residues. The CDR3 region is CASSPSLVETQYF. In nucleotides, the CDR3 is TGTGCCAGCAGCCCGAGCCTAGTAGAGACCCAGTACTTC.

CDR3 residues: CASSLTSGGHTDTQYF. The CDR3 nucleotides are TGTGCCAGCAGTCTGACTAGCGGGGGTCACACAGATACGCAGTATTTT. The rearrangement uses TRBV2 and TRBJ2-3; TRBD2 matches 12 bases. Looked up from germline, CDR1 is SNHLY and CDR2 is FYNNEI. Trimming at V came to 5 bases and at J to 2 bases, leaving 5 bases not matched to a gene. The CDR3 spans 16 residues.

This clonotype was counted many times. The chain carries TRBV2 and TRBJ2-7, with no clear D. Germline V gene sequence: CDR1 SNHLY, CDR2 FYNNEI. The CDR3 totals 11 residues. Trimming removed 3 bases from V and 4 bases from J, with 4 bases in between. CDR3 sequence: CASSDGYEQYF. The CDR3 region has the DNA TGTGCCAGCAGTGACGGGTACGAGCAGTACTTC.

The V gene is TRBV20-1, the J gene TRBJ2-5, with D possibly being TRBD1 or TRBD2 (5 bases each). The V end was cut by 5 bases, the J end by 5 bases, with 24 bases between. The germline V gene has CDR1 DFQATT and CDR2 SNEGSKA (reference sequence). The CDR3 contains 16 residues. The CDR3 DNA reads TGCAGTGCTCGGCCGGAGGACCCCATCTGGGGGGAGACCCAGTACTTC. Translated, it gives CSARPEDPIWGETQYF.

This clonotype was picked up a small number of times. J is TRBJ1-1 and V is TRBV7-9; possible D gene TRBD1, 5 bases. Germline V lookup: CDR1 SEHNR, CDR2 FQNEAQ (reference sequence). The CDR3 is made up of 13 amino acids. V was shortened by 5 bases and J by 0 bases, with 7 bases between the two germline ends. CDR3 sequence reads: CASSGTLNTEAFF. As DNA, the CDR3 is TGTGCCAGCAGCGGGACCTTGAACACTGAAGCTTTCTTT.

This clonotype was counted between two and nine times. The chain is built from TRBV11-2 and TRBJ2-7, with 12 bases lining up with TRBD1. Germline V gene data show CDR1 as SGHAT and CDR2 as FQNNGV. The length of the CDR3 is 15 residues. Germline trimming cut 3 bases from V and 5 bases from J; bases unmatched to any gene: 5. DNA of the CDR3: TGTGCCAGCAGCTTTACCGGGACAGGGGGCGACGAGCAGTACGTC. It translates to CASSFTGTGGDEQYV.

This clonotype was seen a few times. The chain uses TRBV10-1 and TRBJ2-2; 15 bases map to TRBD2. V dropped 5 bases and J dropped 5; count of bases not matched to a gene: 6. This CDR3 spans 17 amino acids. The germline CDR1 and CDR2 sequences are WNHNN and SYGVQD (reference sequence). The CDR3 nucleotides read TGCGCCAGCAGTCCGGGACTAGCGGGAGGTAAAACCGGGGAGCTGTTTTTT. Protein: CASSPGLAGGKTGELFF.

The table lists this clonotype with a few counts. V is TRBV7-2 and J is TRBJ1-1; D is uncertain. Between the trimmed V and J ends, which lost 5 bases and 7 bases, there was a span of 11 bases. Germline V CDR1 and CDR2: SGHTA, FQGNSA. CDR3 size: 12 residues. The DNA for the CDR3 is TGTGCCAGCAGCCCCGATATATTTGAAGCTTTCTTT. This codes for CASSPDIFEAFF.

The chain combines TRBV20-1 with TRBJ2-2; possibly TRBD1 for D (6 bases). The germline V and J ends were trimmed by 0 bases and 8 bases, with 16 bases remaining between them. Germline V gives CDR1 DFQATT, CDR2 SNEGSKA (reference sequence). CDR3 size: 15 residues. The CDR3 coding sequence is TGCAGTGCTAGAGATCCCAGGGGTCATATGGGGGAGCTGTTTTTT. Translating gives CSARDPRGHMGELFF.

This clonotype appeared a few times. The V gene is TRBV23-1, the J gene TRBJ2-1, with 11 bases fitting TRBD2. TRBV23-1 is marked as an open reading frame, function uncertain. With V trimmed by 0 bases and J by 4 bases, 11 bases remained unmatched. This CDR3 contains 19 residues. The CDR3 protein is CASSQSIGTSGSQYNEQFF. In DNA, the CDR3 is TGCGCCAGCAGTCAATCTATTGGGACTAGCGGAAGCCAGTACAATGAGCAGTTCTTC.

In this sample, this clonotype turned up once. This rearrangement joins TRBV29-1 to TRBJ2-6; D unresolved. Germline CDR1 SQVTM, CDR2 ANQGSEA. V was shortened by 4 bases and J by 0 bases, with 13 bases between the two germline ends. This CDR3 is built from 16 residues. The CDR3 loop is CSVVGQEHSGANVLTF. The CDR3 nucleotides read TGCAGCGTTGTTGGGCAGGAGCACTCTGGGGCCAACGTCCTGACTTTC.

This clonotype was seen more than once but under ten times. This chain connects TRBV7-6 to TRBJ2-5, with D hard to call. Germline values: CDR1 SGHVS, CDR2 FNYEAQ. The CDR3 covers 12 residues. The V gene lost 5 bases and the J gene lost 5 bases, with 9 bases spanning the gap. The CDR3 loop reads CASSVFSETQYF. In DNA, the CDR3 is TGTGCCAGCAGCGTTTTTTCGGAGACCCAGTACTTC.

V gene TRBV27 combines with J gene TRBJ2-3, with 8 nucleotides matching TRBD1. The CDR3 is 15 amino acids. Germline V lookup: CDR1 MNHEY, CDR2 SMNVEV (reference sequence). V lost 5 bases, J lost 0 bases, and 4 bases stayed unmatched. The CDR3 is CASSIGQGSTDTQYF. CDR3 coding DNA: TGTGCCAGCAGTATTGGACAGGGTAGCACAGATACGCAGTATTTT.

This clonotype was seen more than once but under ten times. The chain recombines TRBV4-1 with TRBJ2-3; D may be TRBD2 (6 bases). The CDR3 is 15 amino acids. The germline V gene encodes CDR1 MGHRA and CDR2 YSYEKL. The ends were cut back, 1 base at V and 3 bases at J, with 11 bases in the middle. CDR3 amino acids: CASSQVDYLTDTQYF. CDR3 coding DNA: TGCGCCAGCAGCCAAGTGGACTACCTTACAGATACGCAGTATTTT.

This clonotype was observed a handful of times. Written as DNA, the CDR3 is TGCAGTGCTAGTAGGTTTTACGAGCAGTACGTC. This gives the protein CSASRFYEQYV. The J gene is TRBJ2-7, the V gene TRBV20-1, with D uncertain. Trimming left V 3 bases short and J 4 bases short, with 7 bases between. CDR3 size: 11 residues. Germline V gives CDR1 DFQATT, CDR2 SNEGSKA (reference sequence).

The V and J genes are TRBV6-5 and TRBJ2-7; TRBD1 agrees at 10 bases. Per the germline V gene, CDR1 is MNHEY and CDR2 is SVGAGI. J gave up 4 bases and V 2 bases, and 5 bases lay outside the gene matches. CDR3 length: 15 residues. The CDR3 here is CASSYDRTGGYEQYF. The CDR3 DNA sequence: TGTGCCAGCAGTTACGACCGGACAGGGGGTTACGAGCAGTACTTC.

CDR3: CASIESTSGTLGEQFF. In DNA form, the CDR3 reads TGTGCCAGTATAGAATCGACTAGCGGAACCCTTGGTGAGCAGTTCTTC. This chain uses TRBV19 with TRBJ2-1; 9 nucleotides agree with TRBD2. CDR3 length: 16 residues. The V segment lost 7 bases and the J segment 9 bases; nucleotides outside the gene matches: 16. In germline, CDR1 is LNHDA, CDR2 SQIVND (reference sequence).

This clonotype was seen only a few times. The chain employs TRBV5-1 and TRBJ2-1, with a tentative D call TRBD1 (6 bases). There are 15 residues in the CDR3. V was trimmed by 4 bases and J by 1 base, leaving 12 bases between them. The V gene's germline CDR1 is SGHRS and CDR2 YFSETQ. The CDR3 sequence is CASSADRNSYNEQFF. The CDR3 DNA is TGCGCCAGCAGCGCCGACAGGAATTCCTACAATGAGCAGTTCTTC.

This clonotype occurred a few times. CDR3 region: CASGGPWFPSYEQYF. CDR3 sequence (DNA): TGTGCCAGCGGGGGCCCATGGTTTCCCTCCTACGAGCAGTACTTC. The chain joins TRBV28 to TRBJ2-7; tentative D call: TRBD1 (6 bases). Germline loops: CDR1 MDHEN, CDR2 SYDVKM. CDR3 length: 15 residues. The germline V and J ends were trimmed by 8 bases and 0 bases, with 17 bases remaining between them. Complete variable domain (other parts from reference TRBV28 and TRBJ2-7): DVKVTQSSRYLVKRTGEKVFLECVQDMDHENMFWYRQDPGLGLRLIYFSYDVKMKEKGDIPEGYSVSREKKERFSLILESASTNQTSMYLCASGGPWFPSYEQYFGPGTRLTVT.

This clonotype has just a few counts. The chain recombines TRBV7-8 with TRBJ2-7; TRBD2 aligns across 7 bases. This CDR3 has 15 residues. Germline values: CDR1 SGHVS, CDR2 FQNEAQ. V lost 7 bases and J lost 2; bases outside the gene matches: 11. The CDR3 loop is CASTLGGVGAYEQYV. CDR3 DNA: TGTGCCAGCACCCTGGGGGGGGTCGGGGCCTACGAGCAGTACGTC.

The gene calls are TRBV6-1 and TRBJ1-5; 8 bases agree with TRBD1. The germline CDR1 and CDR2 sequences are MNHNS and SASEGT. The CDR3 sequence is 14 residues long. Trimming removed 9 bases from V and 0 bases from J; junction bases left unmatched: 4. The CDR3 nucleotides are TGTGCCAGTCGCGACAGGGGTAGCAATCAGCCCCAGCATTTT. Residues: CASRDRGSNQPQHF.

This clonotype occurred a few times. The chain joins TRBV7-9 to TRBJ2-7; D remains ambiguous. The germline V and J ends were trimmed by 5 bases and 4 bases, with 15 bases remaining between them. This CDR3 spans 14 amino acids. Looked up from germline, CDR1 is SEHNR and CDR2 is FQNEAQ (reference sequence). CDR3 nucleotides: TGTGCCAGCAGCCCCGGTCCCGTGGATTACGAGCAGTACTTC. The encoded protein is CASSPGPVDYEQYF.

This clonotype has more than one count but fewer than ten. The chain joins TRBV24-1 to TRBJ1-5, with TRBD1 as a possible D gene (5 bases). The V gene's germline CDR1 is KGHDR and CDR2 SFDVKD. V was cut by 5 bases and J by 5 bases, with 9 bases left in between. The CDR3 is 13 residues long. CDR3 DNA sequence: TGTGCCACCAGTGTGGGGGGGGATCAGCCCCAGCATTTT. The encoded protein is CATSVGGDQPQHF.

This clonotype was found a few times. The chain recombines TRBV10-3 with TRBJ2-5; 7 bases fit TRBD1. The germline CDR1 and CDR2 sequences are ENHRY and SYGVKD. With 2 bases clipped from V and 4 bases from J, the junction kept 7 bases outside the gene matches. The CDR3 runs to 15 residues. CDR3 in amino acids: CAISEIHRGGETQYF. As DNA, the CDR3 is TGTGCCATCAGTGAGATCCACAGGGGCGGAGAGACCCAGTACTTC.